Following are 28 T cell receptor beta chains from one sample sequenced in a study of blood T cell repertoires in COVID-19. Method: immunoSEQ multiplex PCR; TCRdb's copy keeps in-frame clones and lacks some. Here the sample spans over 200,000 clones, 80% to 90% being singletons. Sequenced sample: PBMCs or T cells enriched from blood (not recorded which). These receptors were collected from a woman in her twenties or thirties who had been exposed to COVID-19.

This chain joins TRBV2 and TRBJ2-2, with 8 bases identical to TRBD1. The germline CDR1 and CDR2 sequences are SNHLY and FYNNEI. V dropped 6 bases and J dropped 2; count of bases not matched to a gene: 5. The CDR3 extends over 15 amino acids. Here the CDR3 DNA reads TGTGCCAGCAGCGGCCCAGGGGGCAACACCGGGGAGCTGTTTTTT. Its protein product is CASSGPGGNTGELFF.

The chain uses TRBV11-2 and TRBJ2-7, with D unresolved. There are 12 residues in the CDR3. Deletions cut 4 bases from V and 4 bases from J, with 8 bases between. Germline V gene data show CDR1 as SGHAT and CDR2 as FQNNGV. CDR3 loop: CASSSQFYEQYF. The CDR3 DNA reads TGTGCCAGCAGCTCCCAGTTTTACGAGCAGTACTTC.

The chain carries TRBV5-1 and TRBJ1-1, with 8 bases that match TRBD1. This CDR3 has 14 amino acids. The germline V gene encodes CDR1 SGHRS and CDR2 YFSETQ. V gave up 4 bases and J gave up 6 bases; unmatched junction bases: 8. The CDR3 region is CASSPGQVGAEAFF. CDR3 coding DNA: TGCGCCAGCAGCCCGGGACAGGTGGGGGCTGAAGCTTTCTTT. Complete variable domain (other parts from reference TRBV5-1 and TRBJ1-1): KAGVTQTPRYLIKTRGQQVTLSCSPISGHRSVSWYQQTPGQGLQFLFEYFSETQRNKGNFPGRFSGRQFSNSRSEMNVSTLELGDSALYLCASSPGQVGAEAFFGQGTRLTVV.

The rearrangement joins TRBV5-1 to TRBJ2-1; TRBD2 agrees at 14 bases. The CDR3 covers 16 residues. The germline gives CDR1 SGHRS, CDR2 YFSETQ. Germline trimming cut 4 bases from V and 4 bases from J; bases unmatched to any gene: 4. The CDR3 bases are TGCGCCAGCAGCACGGGACTAGCGGGAGAATACAATGAGCAGTTCTTC. Translating gives CASSTGLAGEYNEQFF.

V is TRBV9 and J is TRBJ2-1; 8 bases are a match to TRBD1. Trimming cost V 2 bases and J 4 bases; bases outside gene matches: 5. The germline gives CDR1 SGDLS, CDR2 YYNGEE. CDR3 length equals 15 residues. The CDR3 bases are TGTGCCAGCAGCGTCGCAGGGGGCGAATACAATGAGCAGTTCTTC. Encoded protein: CASSVAGGEYNEQFF.

This chain joins TRBV30 and TRBJ2-7; TRBD2 matches at 9 bases. This CDR3 spans 17 amino acids. Germline V gene sequence: CDR1 GTSNPN, CDR2 SVGIG (reference sequence). The V segment lost 1 base and the J segment 4 bases; nucleotides outside the gene matches: 14. The DNA of the CDR3 is TGTGCCTGGAGTGACCCACTTCGCGGGAGGGCGAGTTACGAGCAGTACTTC. Its translation is CAWSDPLRGRASYEQYF. The full variable domain, completed using reference TRBV30 and TRBJ2-7, is SQTIHQWPATLVQPVGSPLSLECTVEGTSNPNLYWYRQAAGRGLQLLFYSVGIGQISSEVPQNLSASRPQDRQFILSSKKLLLSDSGFYLCAWSDPLRGRASYEQYFGPGTRLTVT.

V and J are TRBV24-1 and TRBJ2-7, with D tentatively TRBD2 (5 bases). V was pared by 4 bases and J by 3 bases, with 9 bases between. CDR1 is KGHDR and CDR2 is SFDVKD in the germline V gene. This CDR3 is 13 amino acids long. The CDR3 spells CATSDRRSYEQYF. The CDR3 region has the DNA TGTGCCACCAGTGACAGGAGGAGCTACGAGCAGTACTTC.

CDR3 sequence reads: CASRPLAGDLGEQYF. For the CDR3, the DNA is TGTGCCAGCAGACCACTAGCGGGGGACTTGGGGGAGCAGTACTTC. The V call is TRBV2, the J call TRBJ2-7, with 11 bases matching TRBD2. The germline CDR1 and CDR2 sequences are SNHLY and FYNNEI. V gave up 6 bases and J gave up 7 bases; unmatched junction bases: 11. This CDR3 is built from 15 residues.

The V gene is TRBV5-1, the J gene TRBJ2-2, with 9 positions matching TRBD1. V trimming: 6 bases; J trimming: 0 bases; junction bases outside the gene matches: 6. The CDR3 consists of 16 residues. Germline lookup yields CDR1 SGHRS and CDR2 YFSETQ. The CDR3 reads CASTQDRGANTGELFF. The CDR3 nucleotides read TGCGCCAGCACCCAGGACAGGGGCGCGAACACCGGGGAGCTGTTTTTT.

This rearrangement joins TRBV7-9 to TRBJ1-1, with D unresolved. V dropped 7 bases and J dropped 2 bases, with 11 bases sitting between them. Germline V gene data show CDR1 as SEHNR and CDR2 as FQNEAQ (reference sequence). CDR3 length equals 13 residues. CDR3 bases: TGTGCCAGCACCTTCGGAGAAAACACTGAAGCTTTCTTT. It encodes CASTFGENTEAFF.

V is TRBV7-9 and J is TRBJ2-1; 11 nucleotides line up with TRBD2. The germline CDR1 and CDR2 sequences are SEHNR and FQNEAQ (reference sequence). The CDR3 sequence is 14 residues long. The ends lost 5 bases at V and 10 bases at J; junction bases unmatched: 7. In DNA, the CDR3 is TGTGCCAGCAGCCTGACTAGCGGGAACTGGGAGCAGTTCTTC. Protein sequence: CASSLTSGNWEQFF. Complete variable domain (other parts from reference TRBV7-9 and TRBJ2-1): DTGVSQNPRHKITKRGQNVTFRCDPISEHNRLYWYRQTLGQGPEFLTYFQNEAQLEKSRLLSDRFSAERPKGSFSTLEIQRTEQGDSAMYLCASSLTSGNWEQFFGPGTRLTVL.

V and J are TRBV24-1 and TRBJ1-1, with D perhaps TRBD1 (6 bases). This CDR3 is built from 15 residues. Trimming cost V 2 bases and J 4 bases, with 13 bases left between them. Germline V lookup: CDR1 KGHDR, CDR2 SFDVKD. In nucleotides, the CDR3 is TGTGCCACCAGTGATTCTAAACAGGGATTCACTGAAGCTTTCTTT. Encoded protein: CATSDSKQGFTEAFF.

The V gene is TRBV11-2, the J gene TRBJ1-3; 8 bases match TRBD1. The ends lost 4 bases at V and 3 bases at J; junction bases unmatched: 8. The CDR3 runs to 16 residues. CDR1 is SGHAT, CDR2 FQNNGV, per germline. Written as DNA, the CDR3 is TGTGCCAGCAGCTATAGCCGGACAGGGAGTGGAAACACCATATATTTT. It translates to CASSYSRTGSGNTIYF.

This clone was picked up one time. The rearrangement links TRBV20-1 to TRBJ2-3; D is perhaps TRBD2 (5 bases). The CDR3 has 12 amino acids. The germline CDR1 and CDR2 sequences are DFQATT and SNEGSKA (reference sequence). Trimming took 3 bases from V and 10 from J, leaving 14 bases between them. The CDR3 coding sequence is TGCAGTGCTAGTAAGTGGGAGCAAGCGCAGTATTTT. Amino acids: CSASKWEQAQYF.

The chain recombines TRBV18 with TRBJ2-5; 8 bases match TRBD1. Trimming took 3 bases from V and 2 from J; bases not matched to a gene: 11. Germline V CDR1 and CDR2: KGHSH, LQKENI. The CDR3 has 17 residues. CDR3 protein: CASSPPSRQGIQETQYF. DNA for the CDR3: TGTGCCAGCTCACCCCCAAGCCGACAGGGGATTCAAGAGACCCAGTACTTC.

The sample holds a few counts of this clone. This sequence joins TRBV2 and TRBJ1-1; TRBD1 might be the D (6 bases). The CDR3 is 14 amino acids. The germline V gene has CDR1 SNHLY and CDR2 FYNNEI. Trimming took off 7 bases at V and 3 bases at J, with 15 bases between the two ends. CDR3 protein: CASIGGPGDTEAFF. CDR3 nucleotides: TGTGCCAGCATCGGGGGGCCTGGGGACACTGAAGCTTTCTTT.

The chain links TRBV11-2 to TRBJ2-1, with 7 bases identical to TRBD2. V gave up 0 bases and J gave up 3 bases; unmatched junction bases: 5. Germline V gives CDR1 SGHAT, CDR2 FQNNGV. The CDR3 extends over 16 amino acids. CDR3: CASSLEFASGYNEQFF. CDR3 nucleotide sequence: TGTGCCAGCAGCTTAGAATTCGCTAGCGGCTACAATGAGCAGTTCTTC.

This clone was counted a few times. The V call is TRBV3-1 (or the pseudogene TRBV3-2), the J call TRBJ2-7, with D tentatively TRBD1 (6 bases). V was clipped by 4 bases and J by 2 bases, with 12 bases between them. This CDR3 is built from 14 residues. Germline CDR1 reads LGHDT; CDR2 reads YNNKEL (reference sequence). The DNA of the CDR3 is TGTGCCAGCAGCCCCCGACAGGCTCCCTACGAGCAGTACTTC. Translation gives CASSPRQAPYEQYF.

The rearrangement joins TRBV7-8 to TRBJ2-1, with 8 bases lining up with TRBD2. CDR1 SGHVS and CDR2 FQNEAQ come from the germline V gene. Trimming at V came to 3 bases and at J to 9 bases, leaving 10 bases not matched to a gene. This CDR3 contains 15 residues. The CDR3 is CASSLQREKESEQFF. The CDR3 DNA reads TGTGCCAGCAGCTTGCAGCGGGAGAAGGAAAGTGAGCAGTTCTTC.

This chain links TRBV27 with TRBJ1-1; D perhaps matches TRBD1 (6 bases). Trimming left V 5 bases short and J 0 bases short, with 16 bases between. Germline CDR1 and CDR2: MNHEY and SMNVEV (reference sequence). CDR3 length: 16 residues. The CDR3 DNA sequence: TGTGCCAGCAGTAGCGGGGCAGGGGCCATGAACACTGAAGCTTTCTTT. Amino acid sequence: CASSSGAGAMNTEAFF.

The chain's CDR3 is CASSLALAGDEQYF. The CDR3 DNA follows: TGCGCCAGCAGCTTGGCACTAGCGGGAGACGAGCAGTACTTC. The chain has TRBV5-1 and TRBJ2-7, with 11 bases lining up with TRBD2. CDR3 size: 14 residues. J lost 5 bases, V lost 0 bases, and 1 base had no gene match. Germline V gene data show CDR1 as SGHRS and CDR2 as YFSETQ.

This chain links TRBV6-5 with TRBJ2-7; 10 positions match TRBD1. The CDR3 has 15 residues. Germline trimming cut 1 base from V and 3 bases from J; bases unmatched to any gene: 3. CDR1 is MNHEY and CDR2 is SVGAGI in the germline V gene. Written as DNA, the CDR3 is TGTGCCAGCAGTTACTGGGGACAGGGGAACTACGAGCAGTACTTC. It yields the protein CASSYWGQGNYEQYF.

The table lists this clone with a count of one. The gene calls are TRBV19 and TRBJ2-7, with 8 bases fitting TRBD1. CDR1 and CDR2 from the germline V gene are LNHDA and SQIVND (reference sequence). The V gene end was trimmed by 10 bases and the J gene end by 2 bases; junction bases not matched to a gene: 10. The CDR3 has 14 residues. CDR3 DNA sequence: TGTGCCACTTCTCCGGGACAGGCGACCTACGAGCAGTACTTC. Translation: CATSPGQATYEQYF.

The chain combines TRBV6-5 with TRBJ2-5, with 9 bases fitting TRBD1. This CDR3 is 15 amino acids long. Germline V gene data show CDR1 as MNHEY and CDR2 as SVGAGI. V lost 6 bases, J lost 5 bases, and 10 bases stayed unmatched. CDR3 residues: CASRRTGGASETQYF. The CDR3, as DNA: TGTGCCAGCAGGCGTACAGGGGGCGCATCGGAGACCCAGTACTTC.

The chain recombines TRBV10-3 with TRBJ1-3; D gene ambiguous. The germline gives CDR1 ENHRY, CDR2 SYGVKD. The CDR3 extends over 15 amino acids. Trimming took off 7 bases at V and 5 bases at J, with 18 bases between the two ends. In DNA, the CDR3 is TGTGCCATCAATTCTGAGTCGGGGTATCGAAACACCATATATTTT. This translates into CAINSESGYRNTIYF.

The chain links TRBV3-1 (or the pseudogene TRBV3-2) to TRBJ2-7, with 11 bases lining up with TRBD2. V shed 2 bases, J shed 3 bases, and the junction held 9 bases outside the gene matches. Germline V gene sequence: CDR1 LGHDT, CDR2 YNNKEL (reference sequence). There are 17 residues in the CDR3. The CDR3, as DNA: TGTGCCAGCAGCCAAAGACTAGCGGGAATAAAAAACTACGAGCAGTACTTC. Encoded protein: CASSQRLAGIKNYEQYF.

The V gene is TRBV29-1, the J gene TRBJ2-5, with D hard to call. The length of the CDR3 is 11 residues. Trimming took 3 bases from V and 13 from J, leaving 15 bases between them. Germline values: CDR1 SQVTM, CDR2 ANQGSEA. The CDR3: CSVDSLRSMYF. CDR3 nucleotide sequence: TGCAGCGTTGACAGTCTGAGGAGCATGTACTTC.

The rearrangement joins TRBV3-1 (or the pseudogene TRBV3-2) to TRBJ2-1; 8 positions match TRBD2. This CDR3 is 15 amino acids long. In germline, CDR1 is LGHDT, CDR2 YNNKEL (reference sequence). Trimming cost V 4 bases and J 3 bases; bases outside gene matches: 5. CDR3 residues: CASSPRSGNYNEQFF. CDR3 DNA: TGTGCCAGCAGCCCCCGTAGCGGGAACTACAATGAGCAGTTCTTC.